This entry describes one T cell receptor (beta chain). Which antigen it targets is not known. No per-base quality is available; no much larger clone lies one base away. The sample is drawn from a study of preoperative IRX-2 immunotherapy in early breast cancer (dated by TCRdb to the late 2010s). From a lookup of the germline V gene, CDR1 and CDR2 are MGHRA and YSYEKL. The CDR3 starts with the cysteine, ends with the phenylalanine, and has 14 residues. Here the CDR3 DNA is all that survives: 42 bases in frame from base 1. Trimming at the junction amounts to 6 bases on V and 1 base on J, and the germline ends lie 9 bases apart. The library was prepared using the immunoSEQ multiplex PCR assay. TCRdb carries this immuneACCESS record with in-frame sequences only. Its versions omit some clonotypes, under half of them owing to an unresolved V gene in the studies checked, with the rest unexplained. This sample has about 26,000 clones in its table, and approximately 80% of those were observed once. The ten largest clones take up 1% to 1.5% of the sample.

The meaning of the sample's treatment or condition label: preoperative locoregional IRX-2 cytokine immunotherapy. The samples were obtained from a phase Ib study that tested preoperative, locoregional IRX-2 cytokine immunotherapy designed to prime immune responses. Before surgery, IRX-2 was given to the donors, who were patients with early-stage breast cancer. The sequence is built from TRBV4-1 and TRBJ2-2; a tentative D match to TRBD2 spans 6 bases. Source: lymph node tissue, taken after IRX-2 immunotherapy. This TCR derives from a human donor with breast cancer. The DNA reads TGCGCCAGCAGTCTCGGGGGGAACACCGGGGAGCTGTTTTTT. It translates as CASSLGGNTGELFF.